The 17 T cell receptor beta chains reported below all come from one sample, sequenced in a study of blood T cells in healthy people across ages. The authors ran a second PCR of roughly 6 to 11 cycles using a sample-barcoded 5' primer and a J-beta primer mix. TCRdb re-called the 5' RACE reads through MiXCR, storing one row per CDR3 protein. This sample has roughly 800,000 distinct CDR3 sequences, with roughly 60% found just once. Sequencing was performed on blood. These receptors were collected from a young man in good health.

This clonotype turned up a few times. The V call is TRBV12-3 or TRBV12-4, the J call TRBJ2-3, with no clear D. There are 13 residues in the CDR3. V gave up 4 bases and J gave up 6 bases, with 11 bases separating them. CDR3: CASSSSGSDTQYF. The CDR3 bases are TGTGCCAGCAGTTCATCAGGATCTGATACGCAGTATTTT.

The rearrangement joins TRBV28 to TRBJ2-3; D is uncertain. The germline V gene encodes CDR1 MDHEN and CDR2 SYDVKM. V dropped 4 bases and J dropped 4 bases, with 15 bases sitting between them. This CDR3 is built from 15 residues. The CDR3 loop is CASSSPSPRPDTQYF. CDR3 DNA sequence: TGTGCCAGCAGTTCCCCCTCACCGCGCCCAGATACGCAGTATTTT.

Only one count was recorded for this clonotype. J is TRBJ1-2 and V is TRBV18; TRBD1 agrees at 9 bases. The length of the CDR3 is 20 residues. V trimming: 2 bases; J trimming: 0 bases; junction bases outside the gene matches: 16. Per the germline V gene, CDR1 is KGHSH and CDR2 is LQKENI. CDR3 in amino acids: CASSPSPGRTGVYSNYGYTF. The CDR3, as DNA: TGTGCCAGCTCACCATCTCCTGGAAGGACAGGGGTGTACTCTAACTATGGCTACACCTTC.

V and J are TRBV2 and TRBJ2-2, with D uncertain. Between the trimmed V and J ends, which lost 6 bases and 1 base, there was a span of 9 bases. CDR3 length: 14 amino acids. CDR1 is SNHLY, CDR2 FYNNEI, per germline. CDR3 residues: CASRWIGNTGELFF. The CDR3 nucleotides read TGTGCCAGCAGATGGATAGGGAACACCGGGGAGCTGTTTTTT.

The chain's CDR3 is CATWGWTSGKSSYNEQFF. The CDR3, as DNA: TGTGCCACATGGGGATGGACTAGCGGGAAGAGCTCCTACAATGAGCAGTTCTTC. The chain is built from TRBV15 and TRBJ2-1; 12 bases fit TRBD2. Germline loops: CDR1 LNHNV, CDR2 YYDKDF (reference sequence). V dropped 9 bases and J dropped 0; count of bases not matched to a gene: 12. The CDR3 length is 18 residues.

This clonotype came up once. J is TRBJ1-5 and V is TRBV19, with unresolved D. The V end was cut by 7 bases, the J end by 0 bases, with 13 bases between. This CDR3 has 15 amino acids. The germline CDR1 and CDR2 sequences are LNHDA and SQIVND (reference sequence). The CDR3 coding sequence is TGTGCCAGTATGGCTCAGACCAATAGCAATCAGCCCCAGCATTTT. Translation: CASMAQTNSNQPQHF.

This clonotype was observed a single time. The chain has TRBV20-1 and TRBJ1-1; the match to TRBD1 covers 9 bases. Germline CDR1 DFQATT, CDR2 SNEGSKA (reference sequence). CDR3 length: 13 residues. Trimming took 6 bases from V and 4 from J; bases not matched to a gene: 6. CDR3 in amino acids: CSAPDRGFTEAFF. The CDR3 DNA reads as TGCAGTGCCCCGGACAGGGGTTTCACTGAAGCTTTCTTT.

With regard to this clonotype: A read error may account for a junction end that differs from germline. The genes are TRBV10-3 and TRBJ2-5, with TRBD2 as a possible D gene (6 bases). The CDR3 contains 14 residues. Germline CDR1 ENHRY, CDR2 SYGVKD. CDR3: CATSAVRGGETQYF. DNA of the CDR3: TGTGCCACCAGTGCTGTACGGGGAGGAGAGACCCAGTACTTC.

This clonotype was recorded a few times. This chain connects TRBV9 to TRBJ2-6; D possibly corresponds to TRBD1 (5 bases). CDR3 length: 16 amino acids. Germline lookup yields CDR1 SGDLS and CDR2 YYNGEE. Trimming pared 3 bases from V and 0 bases from J, leaving 10 bases between. CDR3 nucleotide sequence: TGTGCCAGCAGCGAACCACAGGACTCTGGGGCCAACGTCCTGACTTTC. As protein: CASSEPQDSGANVLTF. Looking up the rest from reference TRBV9 and TRBJ2-6 gives the full variable domain: DSGVTQTPKHLITATGQRVTLRCSPRSGDLSVYWYQQSLDQGLQFLIQYYNGEERAKGNILERFSAQQFPDLHSELNLSSLELGDSALYFCASSEPQDSGANVLTFGAGSRLTVL.

In nucleotides, the CDR3 is TGTGCCAGCAGCGTAGAAAGGGACAGTGAAAAGCAGTACTTC. Residues: CASSVERDSEKQYF. The chain links TRBV9 to TRBJ2-4; 7 bases align to TRBD1. Germline CDR1 reads SGDLS; CDR2 reads YYNGEE. The CDR3 length is 14 residues. After removal of 0 bases from V and 13 bases from J, the junction contained 10 bases not matched to a gene.

About this clonotype itself: A single base separates this from a much larger clone, so it may be a read error. The rearrangement joins TRBV20-1 to TRBJ2-1; D gene unclear. The germline CDR1 and CDR2 sequences are DFQATT and SNEGSKA (reference sequence). The CDR3 runs 12 residues. The CDR3 region has the DNA TGCGGTGCTAGGGCCGTATACAATGAGCAGTTCTTC. Translated: CGARAVYNEQFF.

The chain has TRBV6-5 and TRBJ2-1; D unresolved. The germline V and J ends were trimmed by 6 bases and 4 bases, with 10 bases remaining between them. Germline CDR1 MNHEY, CDR2 SVGAGI. CDR3 length equals 13 residues. CDR3 residues: CASRDGRYNEQFF. In nucleotides, the CDR3 is TGTGCCAGCAGGGATGGGCGATACAATGAGCAGTTCTTC.

The chain links TRBV12-3 or TRBV12-4 to TRBJ1-6, with D unclear. Trimming shortened V by 3 bases and J by 6 bases, and 12 bases separated the two germline ends. There are 15 residues in the CDR3. This CDR3 reads CASSLTGEGNSPLHF. The DNA for the CDR3 is TGTGCCAGCAGTTTGACGGGTGAGGGTAATTCACCCCTCCACTTT.

In its sample, this clonotype was seen a few times. V and J are TRBV28 and TRBJ1-2; D might be TRBD1 (5 bases). The CDR3 is 13 amino acids. The germline gives CDR1 MDHEN, CDR2 SYDVKM. The V gene lost 2 bases and the J gene lost 5 bases, with 9 bases spanning the gap. As DNA, the CDR3 is TGTGCCAGCAGTTTAGGGGGGAAGTATGGCTACACCTTC. Encoded protein: CASSLGGKYGYTF.

In this sample, this clonotype turned up once. The rearrangement joins TRBV29-1 to TRBJ1-1; D remains unclear. Trimming removed 1 base from V and 5 bases from J, with 11 bases in between. The germline CDR1 and CDR2 sequences are SQVTM and ANQGSEA. The CDR3 consists of 13 residues. The CDR3 is CSVEAVRNTEAFF. In DNA, the CDR3 is TGCAGCGTTGAAGCAGTAAGGAATACTGAAGCTTTCTTT. The whole variable domain, remainder taken from reference TRBV29-1 and TRBJ1-1, is SAVISQKPSRDICQRGTSLTIQCQVDSQVTMMFWYRQQPGQSLTLIATANQGSEATYESGFVIDKFPISRPNLTFSTLTVSNMSPEDSSIYLCSVEAVRNTEAFFGQGTRLTVV.

In this sample, this clonotype turned up a few times. V and J are TRBV20-1 and TRBJ2-7, with TRBD2 identical over 11 bases. Near its end, the DNA agrees better with TRBJ2-5, so the J call may be wrong. There are 13 residues in the CDR3. The germline V gene has CDR1 DFQATT and CDR2 SNEGSKA (reference sequence). CDR3 coding DNA: TGCAGTGCCTCTAGCGGGAGGATGGGGACCCAGTACTTC. This translates into CSASSGRMGTQYF.

V and J are TRBV3-1 and TRBJ2-3; D ambiguous. Germline V CDR1 and CDR2: LGHDT, YNNKEL (reference sequence). The germline V and J ends were trimmed by 5 bases and 3 bases, with 9 bases remaining between them. This CDR3 comprises 13 residues. CDR3 bases: TGTGCCAGCAGCAACCTAGGAACAGATACGCAGTATTTT. It is translated as CASSNLGTDTQYF.